This TCR beta chain is from a study of blood T cell repertoires in COVID-19 (dated by TCRdb to about 2020). About the study as a whole: Samples covering the acute and convalescent phases of COVID-19 were provided by collaborators in the United States, Italy and Spain. The prospective study material was composed of cDNA or gDNA derived from T cells, B-cell-depleted T cells, or PBMCs. The dataset comprised deeply sampled blood TCRbeta repertoires from subjects exposed to, actively infected with, or recovered from COVID-19. The repertoires were released in a freely available public database meant as a resource for research on the immune response to SARS-CoV-2. The samples were drawn from the first 160 participants of the ongoing ImmuneRACE study and from 950 to 1,500 subjects provided by 6 global collaborators. Nearly every sample came with metadata listing a de-identified subject ID, COVID-19 status, age in years and sex. HLA class I and class II types, where available, came from metadata supplied by the sample provider rather than from assay-based typing.

Comments on this clone: Its antigen remains undetermined. Base qualities are not at hand, and no much larger clone is one base apart.

Study-wide conclusions, independent of this receptor: The amount of clinical and demographic metadata varied by source and participant and was provided uncurated.

The collaborating institutions used their own protocols to collect whole blood in K2EDTA tubes. Collaborator samples were shipped for TCRbeta analysis as frozen whole blood, isolated PBMCs, or DNA extracted from either sample type. The immunoSEQ Assay, a bias-controlled multiplex PCR, was used to amplify TCRbeta CDR3 regions from genomic DNA. On the study's bioinformatics: The number of nucleated cells in each sample was estimated from the amplification of reference gene primers within the assay. To quantify the absolute abundance of each unique TCRbeta CDR3 rearrangement, sequence reads were collapsed and filtered. For each sample, productive Simpson clonality was calculated as the square root of Simpson's diversity index over productive rearrangements. As stored in TCRdb, this immuneACCESS dataset retains in-frame rearrangements with V and J assigned. A fraction of the clones does not appear; measured against another copy, unresolved V genes explain less than half of the discrepancy, and the remainder lacks a known reason. Clonal size and the V and J genes are those of that table, whereas D and trimming came from the DNA. This sample comprises around 100,000 clones, around 88% of them detected only once. The ten most abundant clones make up roughly 4.6% of the sample.

Taken from the germline V gene, the CDR1 and CDR2 loops are SGDLS and YYNGEE. The CDR3 runs 16 amino acids, cysteine and phenylalanine included. Only the CDR3 DNA is retained, 48 bases long and in frame from the first base. V loses 3 bases, J loses 0 bases, and the germline ends lie 13 bases apart. Recombination connected TRBV9 to TRBJ2-1; TRBD2 is a possible D gene, resting on 5 matching bases. The sequenced sample consisted of peripheral blood. The sequence was obtained from a human donor in a cohort sampled during active COVID-19. The DNA is TGTGCCAGCAGCGGCGGTCAGCGGACCTCCTACAATGAGCAGTTCTTC. Its product reads: CASSGGQRTSYNEQFF.